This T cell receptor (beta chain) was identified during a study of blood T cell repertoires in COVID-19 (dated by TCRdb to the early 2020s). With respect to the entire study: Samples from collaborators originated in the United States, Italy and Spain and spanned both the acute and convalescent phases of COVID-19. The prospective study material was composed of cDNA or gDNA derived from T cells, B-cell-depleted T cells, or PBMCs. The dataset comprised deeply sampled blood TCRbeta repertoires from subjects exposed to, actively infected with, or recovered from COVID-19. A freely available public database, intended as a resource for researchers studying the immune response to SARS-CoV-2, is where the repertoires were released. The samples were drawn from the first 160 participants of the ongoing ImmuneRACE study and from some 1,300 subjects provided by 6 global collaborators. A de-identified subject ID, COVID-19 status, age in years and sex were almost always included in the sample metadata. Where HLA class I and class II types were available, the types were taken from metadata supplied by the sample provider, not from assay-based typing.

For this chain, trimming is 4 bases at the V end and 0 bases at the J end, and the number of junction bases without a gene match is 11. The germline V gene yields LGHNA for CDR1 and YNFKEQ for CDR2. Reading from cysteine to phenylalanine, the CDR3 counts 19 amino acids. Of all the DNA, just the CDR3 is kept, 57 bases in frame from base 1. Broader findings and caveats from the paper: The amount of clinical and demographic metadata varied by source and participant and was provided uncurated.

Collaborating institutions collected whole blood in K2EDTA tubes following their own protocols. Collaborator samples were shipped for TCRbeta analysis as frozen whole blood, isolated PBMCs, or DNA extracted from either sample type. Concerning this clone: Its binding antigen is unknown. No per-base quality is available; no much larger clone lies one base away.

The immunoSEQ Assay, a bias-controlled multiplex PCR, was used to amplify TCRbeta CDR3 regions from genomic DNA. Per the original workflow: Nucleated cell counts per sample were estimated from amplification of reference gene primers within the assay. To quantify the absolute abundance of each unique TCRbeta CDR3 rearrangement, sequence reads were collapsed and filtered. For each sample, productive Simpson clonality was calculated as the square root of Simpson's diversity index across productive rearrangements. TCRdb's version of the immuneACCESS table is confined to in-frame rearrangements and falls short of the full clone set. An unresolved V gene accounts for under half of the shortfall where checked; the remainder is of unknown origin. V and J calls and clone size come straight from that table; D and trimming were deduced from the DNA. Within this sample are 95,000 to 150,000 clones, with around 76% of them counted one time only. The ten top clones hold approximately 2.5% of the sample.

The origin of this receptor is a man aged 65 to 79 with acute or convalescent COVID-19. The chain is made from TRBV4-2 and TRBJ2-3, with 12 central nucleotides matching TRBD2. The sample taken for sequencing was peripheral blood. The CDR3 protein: CASSLKLAGGLSSTDTQYF. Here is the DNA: TGTGCCAGCAGCCTGAAACTAGCGGGGGGTCTATCTAGCACAGATACGCAGTATTTT.